The next 25 T cell receptor beta chains were all read from a single sample in a study of shared clonotypes between healthy human individuals. Using immunoSEQ multiplex PCR, the repertoire was profiled, and TCRdb retains in-frame clones only, with some absent. The data show 950,000 to 1,300,000 clones, roughly 70% seen once. What was sequenced was memory CD4+ T cells sorted from blood. Stated subset: CD45RA-negative fraction. The receptors originated from a man aged 18-30 years in good health.

The chain combines TRBV28 with TRBJ2-3; either TRBD1 or TRBD2 may supply D (6 bases each). Germline V gene sequence: CDR1 MDHEN, CDR2 SYDVKM. The V end lost 5 bases, the J end lost 2 bases, and 14 bases lay between the germline ends. The CDR3 sequence is 15 residues long. DNA of the CDR3: TGTGCCAGCAGTCTAAGGGGGGTGACCACAGATACGCAGTATTTT. Encoded protein: CASSLRGVTTDTQYF.

The chain carries TRBV28 and TRBJ2-1, with D possibly being TRBD2 (6 bases). With 6 bases removed from V and 10 bases from J, the gap between germline ends came to 16 bases. The CDR3 totals 13 residues. CDR1 is MDHEN and CDR2 is SYDVKM in the germline V gene. CDR3 in DNA: TGTGCCAGCAGCCCGGGACTGCTGGGGGAGCAGTTCTTC. Encoded protein: CASSPGLLGEQFF.

Only one count was recorded for this clone. V gene TRBV30 combines with J gene TRBJ2-1; TRBD1 might be the D (6 bases). Trimming took 4 bases from V and 9 from J, leaving 13 bases between them. Germline assignment: CDR1 GTSNPN and CDR2 SVGIG (reference sequence). This CDR3 has 12 residues. The CDR3 DNA reads TGTGCCTGGAAATCCTTGGACAGTGAGCAGTTCTTC. Translating it yields CAWKSLDSEQFF.

This clone was detected ten times or more. Mismatch with germline at one junction end may stem from a read error. The chain has TRBV19 and TRBJ2-1; 9 positions agree with TRBD1. This CDR3 comprises 14 residues. Germline V CDR1 and CDR2: LNHDA, SQIVND (reference sequence). The DNA for the CDR3 is TGTGCCAGTAGTATAAAAGGGACAGGGAATGGGATAGTCTTC. As protein: CASSIKGTGNGIVF.

The DNA of the CDR3 is TGTGCCAGCAGTAAGCTCCAAGGCACCTCCTACGAGCAGTACTTC. This translates into CASSKLQGTSYEQYF. V and J are TRBV6-5 and TRBJ2-7; D is uncertain. CDR1 and CDR2 (germline): MNHEY, SVGAGI. V was trimmed by 5 bases and J by 0 bases, leaving 14 bases between them. There are 15 residues in the CDR3.

This CDR3 is CASSFLLAGMHEQFF. As DNA, the CDR3 is TGTGCCAGCAGTTTCTTGCTAGCGGGGATGCATGAGCAGTTCTTC. The rearrangement links TRBV27 to TRBJ2-1, with TRBD2 matching 9 bases. The CDR3 loop spans 15 amino acids. The germline V gene has CDR1 MNHEY and CDR2 SMNVEV (reference sequence). The junction had 8 bases not matched to a gene; V was cut back by 3 bases and J by 8 bases.

The chain combines TRBV27 with TRBJ1-2; D remains ambiguous. The V gene lost 0 bases and the J gene lost 0 bases, with 20 bases spanning the gap. CDR1 and CDR2 from the germline V gene are MNHEY and SMNVEV (reference sequence). The CDR3 consists of 19 residues. CDR3 sequence: CASSLSFLGPSLANYGYTF. The DNA for the CDR3 is TGTGCCAGCAGTTTATCATTCCTCGGACCTAGTTTGGCTAACTATGGCTACACCTTC.

This chain uses TRBV28 with TRBJ2-7; D could derive from TRBD1 or TRBD2 (6 bases each). Germline V lookup: CDR1 MDHEN, CDR2 SYDVKM. V was shortened by 4 bases and J by 0 bases, with 13 bases between the two germline ends. There are 15 residues in the CDR3. This CDR3 reads CASSSEGGLSYEQYF. CDR3 nucleotide sequence: TGTGCCAGCAGTTCCGAGGGGGGTCTCTCCTACGAGCAGTACTTC.

This clone was detected once. The chain combines TRBV5-1 with TRBJ2-3; tentative D call: TRBD1 (5 bases). CDR1 and CDR2 from the germline V gene are SGHRS and YFSETQ. V was cut by 4 bases and J by 6 bases, with 15 bases left in between. The CDR3 spans 14 residues. DNA of the CDR3: TGCGCCAGCAGCCTAGGGGTAGTTACGGATACGCAGTATTTT. It specifies CASSLGVVTDTQYF.

This chain links TRBV19 with TRBJ1-5; unclear D gene. The CDR3 loop spans 13 amino acids. Per the germline V gene, CDR1 is LNHDA and CDR2 is SQIVND (reference sequence). V dropped 0 bases and J dropped 6 bases, with 6 bases sitting between them. This CDR3 reads CASSIDLFQPQHF. CDR3 in DNA: TGTGCCAGTAGTATAGATCTCTTTCAGCCCCAGCATTTT.

With regard to this clone: Other DNA sequences in the same sample also yield this CDR3. The chain has TRBV5-4 and TRBJ2-7, with a weak D call TRBD2 (5 bases). There are 13 residues in the CDR3. Germline lookup yields CDR1 SGHNT and CDR2 YYREEE (reference sequence). Between the trimmed V and J ends, which lost 3 bases and 3 bases, there was a span of 10 bases. The CDR3 DNA follows: TGTGCCAGCAGCTCCGACGGACTCTACGAGCAGTACTTC. Its protein is CASSSDGLYEQYF.

This clone was seen a single time. This rearrangement joins TRBV6-1 to TRBJ1-2, with D unclear. The CDR3 consists of 11 residues. Trimming cost V 8 bases and J 7 bases, with 11 bases left between them. Germline V CDR1 and CDR2: MNHNS, SASEGT. For the CDR3, the DNA is TGTGCCAGCCAGATATGGGGTGGCTACACCTTC. As protein: CASQIWGGYTF.

The chain is built from TRBV5-1 and TRBJ2-1; D may be TRBD1 (6 bases). CDR3 length: 16 amino acids. Germline values: CDR1 SGHRS, CDR2 YFSETQ. The V and J ends lost 5 bases and 1 base respectively, with 16 bases between them. The CDR3 DNA follows: TGCGCCAGCAGTCCCACAACAGGGAATTCCTACAATGAGCAGTTCTTC. Translating it yields CASSPTTGNSYNEQFF. Full variable domain (outside the CDR3, taken from reference TRBV5-1 and TRBJ2-1): KAGVTQTPRYLIKTRGQQVTLSCSPISGHRSVSWYQQTPGQGLQFLFEYFSETQRNKGNFPGRFSGRQFSNSRSEMNVSTLELGDSALYLCASSPTTGNSYNEQFFGPGTRLTVL.

In this sample, this clone turned up a few times. V usage is TRBV10-3 and J usage is TRBJ1-5; possible D gene TRBD1, 5 bases. V was trimmed by 6 bases and J by 3 bases, leaving 12 bases between them. This CDR3 has 14 residues. CDR1 ENHRY and CDR2 SYGVKD come from the germline V gene. The CDR3 spells CAISPAGDNQPQHF. As DNA, the CDR3 is TGTGCCATCAGCCCCGCGGGGGACAATCAGCCCCAGCATTTT.

J is TRBJ1-5 and V is TRBV18, with D unclear. Germline-derived CDR1 and CDR2 are KGHSH and LQKENI. The germline V and J ends were trimmed by 1 base and 0 bases, with 19 bases remaining between them. This CDR3 comprises 19 residues. CDR3 sequence: CASSPRRTGDPYSNQPQHF. In nucleotides, the CDR3 is TGTGCCAGCTCACCACGAAGGACCGGTGATCCTTATAGCAATCAGCCCCAGCATTTT.

CDR3 nucleotide sequence: TGCGCCAGCAGCCCAGCGGGGGGGAACACCGGGGAGCTGTTTTTT. Translation gives CASSPAGGNTGELFF. The J gene is TRBJ2-2, the V gene TRBV10-1, with 9 bases identical to TRBD2. CDR1 WNHNN and CDR2 SYGVQD come from the germline V gene (reference sequence). The V gene end was trimmed by 6 bases and the J gene end by 1 base; junction bases not matched to a gene: 3. CDR3 length: 15 residues.

This rearrangement joins TRBV11-2 to TRBJ2-5; D gene ambiguous. The CDR3 runs to 14 residues. The V end was cut by 1 base, the J end by 5 bases, with 11 bases between. Germline-derived CDR1 and CDR2 are SGHAT and FQNNGV. As DNA, the CDR3 is TGTGCCAGCAGCTTAGGCCGTAGCTTCGAGACCCAGTACTTC. The encoded protein is CASSLGRSFETQYF.

This clone has a single count. The chain employs TRBV4-1 and TRBJ2-1, with TRBD2 matching 9 bases. The CDR3 spans 16 residues. Germline assignment: CDR1 MGHRA and CDR2 YSYEKL. J gave up 6 bases and V 3 bases, and 9 bases lay outside the gene matches. The CDR3: CASSHPSGRTRNEQFF. The CDR3, as DNA: TGCGCCAGCAGCCATCCCAGCGGGAGGACACGCAATGAGCAGTTCTTC.

The V and J genes are TRBV7-2 and TRBJ2-5; 10 bases map to TRBD1. The germline CDR1 and CDR2 sequences are SGHTA and FQGNSA. V was pared by 6 bases and J by 3 bases, with 10 bases of the junction left unmatched. This CDR3 comprises 16 residues. CDR3 region: CASRPGTGVWEETQYF. CDR3 DNA sequence: TGTGCCAGCAGGCCTGGGACAGGGGTCTGGGAAGAGACCCAGTACTTC.

The table lists this clone with a few counts. The chain is built from TRBV5-1 and TRBJ1-6; a weak D match, TRBD1 (6 bases). Trimming cost V 2 bases and J 1 base, with 10 bases left between them. This CDR3 has 16 amino acids. Germline CDR1 reads SGHRS; CDR2 reads YFSETQ. The CDR3 loop reads CASSLAGESYNSPLHF. The CDR3 DNA sequence: TGCGCCAGCAGCTTAGCAGGGGAATCCTATAATTCACCCCTCCACTTT. Drawing the rest from reference TRBV5-1 and TRBJ1-6, the complete variable domain is KAGVTQTPRYLIKTRGQQVTLSCSPISGHRSVSWYQQTPGQGLQFLFEYFSETQRNKGNFPGRFSGRQFSNSRSEMNVSTLELGDSALYLCASSLAGESYNSPLHFGNGTRLTVT.

The chain couples TRBV19 to TRBJ2-2; tentative D call: TRBD2 (5 bases). This CDR3 is built from 13 residues. The germline CDR1 and CDR2 sequences are LNHDA and SQIVND (reference sequence). V lost 2 bases and J 5 bases, leaving 6 bases between the germline ends. The DNA of the CDR3 is TGTGCCAGTAGTATACAGCGGACCGGGGAGCTGTTTTTT. The encoded protein is CASSIQRTGELFF. Full variable domain (missing parts from reference TRBV19 and TRBJ2-2): DGGITQSPKYLFRKEGQNVTLSCEQNLNHDAMYWYRQDPGQGLRLIYYSQIVNDFQKGDIAEGYSVSREKKESFPLTVTSAQKNPTAFYLCASSIQRTGELFFGEGSRLTVL.

The chain's CDR3 is CASSPPRGSTYEQYF. CDR3 DNA: TGTGCCAGCTCACCACCTAGGGGTTCTACCTACGAGCAGTACTTC. V is TRBV18 and J is TRBJ2-7; D may be TRBD1 (5 bases). The germline V gene encodes CDR1 KGHSH and CDR2 LQKENI. The CDR3 spans 15 residues. V was cut by 0 bases and J by 2 bases, with 11 bases left in between.

The table lists this clone with many counts. V usage is TRBV11-2 and J usage is TRBJ2-4, with D unresolved. Trimming shortened V by 8 bases and J by 4 bases, and 15 bases separated the two germline ends. Per germline, CDR1 SGHAT and CDR2 FQNNGV. This CDR3 region has 14 residues. The CDR3 nucleotides read TGTGCCAGCGCTTTGATCGCCGGAAAAAACATTCAGTACTTC. Translation gives CASALIAGKNIQYF. The full variable domain, completed using reference TRBV11-2 and TRBJ2-4, is EAGVAQSPRYKIIEKRQSVAFWCNPISGHATLYWYQQILGQGPKLLIQFQNNGVVDDSQLPKDRFSAERLKGVDSTLKIQPAKLEDSAVYLCASALIAGKNIQYFGAGTRLSVL.

This clone was seen a few times. The chain uses TRBV5-1 and TRBJ1-1; D unresolved. Trimming took off 4 bases at V and 0 bases at J, with 10 bases between the two ends. The CDR3 length is 14 residues. Germline lookup yields CDR1 SGHRS and CDR2 YFSETQ. CDR3 amino acids: CASSPGNMNTEAFF. The CDR3 DNA follows: TGCGCCAGCAGCCCGGGCAACATGAACACTGAAGCTTTCTTT.

This chain connects TRBV28 to TRBJ2-5; possible D gene TRBD2, 6 bases. This CDR3 contains 14 residues. Germline V gene sequence: CDR1 MDHEN, CDR2 SYDVKM. The V end was cut by 3 bases, the J end by 3 bases, with 11 bases between. The CDR3 DNA is TGTGCCAGCAGTTTCCCAGGACTAAAAGAGACCCAGTACTTC. It encodes CASSFPGLKETQYF.